This T cell receptor (beta chain) is drawn from a study of PD-L1 blockade in urothelial cancer. Overall study context: Per blood sample, T cells had a median of around 140,000.

The table lists this clone with a count of one. Its matching antigen is unknown. Study outcomes and limitations: Blood TCR clonality below the median before treatment was a predictor of better survival.

TCRdb keeps only in-frame clones here, not all; method: immunoSEQ multiplex PCR. The sample shows 55,000 to 85,000 clones, over 80% of them seen only once. Time point specified: pretreatment peripheral blood. Disease in patients was locally advanced or metastatic urothelial carcinoma. The number of samples from each patient was between 1 and 8, taken pretreatment and on-treatment. The trim removed 4 bases at V and 2 bases at J, leaving 0 bases unmatched. The V gene's germline CDR1 is MNHNS and CDR2 SASEGT. The CDR3 length is 15 residues. The chain has TRBV6-1 and TRBJ2-1; 12 nucleotides line up with TRBD2. The starting material was PBMCs, obtained around atezolizumab (anti-PD-L1) treatment. This clonotype originated in a woman between 65 and 79 years old with urothelial cancer. DNA of the CDR3: TGTGCCAGCAGTGGACTAGCGGGAGCCTACAATGAGCAGTTCTTC. Translated: CASSGLAGAYNEQFF.